The 11 T cell receptor beta chains below were found in one sample sequenced in a study of T-cell memory formation after mild COVID-19. TCRdb re-derived calls from the 5' RACE reads in MiXCR, one entry per CDR3 protein. The sample records over 300,000 distinct CDR3 sequences, under 25% being singletons. Source material: PBMCs or a T cell subset sorted from them (not recorded which). The receptors stem from a man between 18 and 29 years old who had mild COVID-19 (a few samples of this study predate the infection). Cell type and time point are not known.

In its sample, this clonotype was seen a few times. V gene TRBV9 combines with J gene TRBJ2-6, with D possibly being TRBD1 or TRBD2 (5 bases each). Between the trimmed V and J ends, which lost 2 bases and 0 bases, there was a span of 9 bases. From germline, CDR1 is SGDLS and CDR2 YYNGEE. The CDR3 loop spans 16 amino acids. CDR3 nucleotide sequence: TGTGCCAGCAGCGTGGGACGTAGCTCTGGGGCCAACGTCCTGACTTTC. It encodes CASSVGRSSGANVLTF.

V is TRBV7-2 and J is TRBJ2-3; D gene uncertain. This CDR3 spans 14 amino acids. CDR1 is SGHTA, CDR2 FQGNSA, per germline. Trimming took off 3 bases at V and 1 base at J, with 8 bases between the two ends. CDR3 nucleotides: TGTGCCAGCAGCTTGAGACCGGGCACAGATACGCAGTATTTT. It specifies CASSLRPGTDTQYF.

The sample holds a few counts of this clonotype. This chain links TRBV6-6 with TRBJ1-1; TRBD1 is a possible D gene (5 bases). This CDR3 has 13 amino acids. V shed 10 bases and J shed 3 bases, with 15 bases lying between them. CDR1 MNHNY and CDR2 SVGAGI come from the germline V gene (reference sequence). The CDR3 nucleotides read TGTGCCACGTCCGGGGGGAGATACACTGAAGCTTTCTTT. This gives the protein CATSGGRYTEAFF.

This clonotype was observed at least ten times. The rearrangement links TRBV7-2 to TRBJ2-2, with 8 bases fitting TRBD2. After removal of 5 bases from V and 1 base from J, the junction contained 9 bases not matched to a gene. Germline CDR1 and CDR2: SGHTA and FQGNSA. The CDR3 consists of 17 residues. The CDR3 reads CASSPSESGGNTGELFF. The CDR3, as DNA: TGTGCCAGCAGCCCCTCTGAGAGCGGGGGGAACACCGGGGAGCTGTTTTTT.

This clonotype appeared a few times. CDR3 coding DNA: TGTGCCAGCAGCTTAGTGAAAAGGCCTGGAAACACCATATATTTT. It is translated as CASSLVKRPGNTIYF. This chain links TRBV7-2 with TRBJ1-3, with D unresolved. Germline CDR1 and CDR2: SGHTA and FQGNSA. Trimming removed 1 base from V and 2 bases from J, with 9 bases in between. This CDR3 spans 15 amino acids.

The chain carries TRBV15 and TRBJ2-1; 8 bases map to TRBD2. The CDR3 is 17 amino acids. CDR1 and CDR2 (germline): LNHNV, YYDKDF (reference sequence). The V and J ends lost 1 base and 8 bases, in that order; junction bases with no gene match: 13. The CDR3 nucleotides read TGTGCCACCAGCAGAGTCTCCGTAGCGGGGCCCCCACATGAGCAGTTCTTC. Its translation is CATSRVSVAGPPHEQFF.

The rearrangement uses TRBV15 and TRBJ1-1, with a tentative D call TRBD1 (6 bases). V lost 0 bases and J 5 bases, leaving 13 bases between the germline ends. This CDR3 has 15 residues. CDR1 is LNHNV, CDR2 YYDKDF, per germline (reference sequence). CDR3: CATSRDQGTGTEAFF. CDR3 DNA sequence: TGTGCCACCAGCAGAGATCAGGGGACTGGGACTGAAGCTTTCTTT.

This clonotype was found a few times. V usage is TRBV4-3 and J usage is TRBJ1-1, with D possibly TRBD1 on 6 matching bases. With 0 bases removed from V and 1 base from J, the gap between germline ends came to 9 bases. Germline CDR1 reads LGHNA; CDR2 reads YSLEER. The CDR3 totals 15 residues. This CDR3 is CASSQDRGGNTEAFF. DNA for the CDR3: TGCGCCAGCAGCCAAGATCGAGGGGGGAACACTGAAGCTTTCTTT.

The chain has TRBV6-2 or TRBV6-3 and TRBJ1-5; no definite D call. This CDR3 contains 14 residues. V was shortened by 2 bases and J by 5 bases, with 10 bases between the two germline ends. Germline V lookup: CDR1 MNHEY, CDR2 SVGEGT. The CDR3, as DNA: TGTGCCAGCAGTTACGGCCAGTACTATCAGCCCCAGCATTTT. Translation: CASSYGQYYQPQHF.

This clonotype was counted between two and nine times. The chain employs TRBV5-1 and TRBJ1-1; D possibly corresponds to TRBD1 (6 bases). This CDR3 has 15 amino acids. In germline, CDR1 is SGHRS, CDR2 YFSETQ. The germline V and J ends were trimmed by 8 bases and 5 bases, with 22 bases remaining between them. The CDR3 region is CASYFAEGGETEAFF. For the CDR3, the DNA is TGCGCCAGTTACTTCGCCGAAGGGGGGGAGACTGAAGCTTTCTTT.

This clonotype turned up a few times. The V and J genes are TRBV4-3 and TRBJ1-2; 10 bases map to TRBD1. Per the germline V gene, CDR1 is LGHNA and CDR2 is YSLEER. The CDR3 has 17 amino acids. V shed 1 base, J shed 4 bases, and the junction held 9 bases outside the gene matches. The chain's CDR3 is CASSQVGPGQGTYGYTF. CDR3 bases: TGCGCCAGCAGCCAAGTAGGGCCGGGACAGGGGACCTATGGCTACACCTTC.